What follows are 12 T cell receptor beta chains derived from one specimen sequenced in a study of CD8 T cells in ankylosing spondylitis (dated by TCRdb to the late 2010s). Library method: 5' RACE. TCRdb records Illumina HiSeq 2500 as the sequencer. TCRdb reprocessed the public reads (quality trimming at Q25 with fastp, clone calling with MiXCR) and kept in-frame beta chains. Records with the same CDR3 protein are collapsed into one entry carrying the most frequent genes and DNA. The sample table lists 35,000 to 50,000 distinct CDR3 sequences, 4% of them with a count of one. 4% of the sample is held by the ten biggest clonotypes. Sequences were obtained from blood, either unsorted or a sorted T cell fraction (not recorded which). These receptors were taken from a female donor with ankylosing spondylitis or in good health (not recorded which).

The sample holds many counts of this clonotype. The rearrangement uses TRBV9 and TRBJ2-1, with TRBD1 matching over 9 bases. The germline V gene encodes CDR1 SGDLS and CDR2 YYNGEE. The ends lost 4 bases at V and 9 bases at J; junction bases unmatched: 8. The CDR3 is 14 amino acids. The CDR3 loop is CASSSGTGMGEQFF. The CDR3 DNA sequence: TGTGCCAGCAGCTCGGGGACAGGGATGGGTGAGCAGTTCTTC.

In this sample, this clonotype turned up a few times. The rearrangement joins TRBV9 to TRBJ2-7; 7 nucleotides align to TRBD2. Germline CDR1 and CDR2: SGDLS and YYNGEE. After removal of 3 bases from V and 1 base from J, the junction contained 4 bases not matched to a gene. The CDR3 is 14 amino acids. The CDR3 nucleotides read TGTGCCAGCAGCGCGAGACTAGCTTCCTACGAGCAGTACTTC. It codes for CASSARLASYEQYF.

The table lists this clonotype with many counts. The chain employs TRBV9 and TRBJ1-2, with TRBD1 identical over 7 bases. Germline V gene sequence: CDR1 SGDLS, CDR2 YYNGEE. V dropped 7 bases and J dropped 7; count of bases not matched to a gene: 13. This CDR3 is 14 amino acids long. CDR3 residues: CASRPSPGGGGYTF. The DNA for the CDR3 is TGTGCCAGCCGTCCCTCCCCAGGGGGGGGTGGCTACACCTTC. The full variable domain, its missing parts supplied by reference TRBV9 and TRBJ1-2, is DSGVTQTPKHLITATGQRVTLRCSPRSGDLSVYWYQQSLDQGLQFLIQYYNGEERAKGNILERFSAQQFPDLHSELNLSSLELGDSALYFCASRPSPGGGGYTFGSGTRLTVV.

This clonotype has a count of ten or more. CDR3 sequence: CASSARPAQGYTGELFF. The CDR3 nucleotides are TGTGCCAGCAGCGCCCGCCCTGCCCAGGGATACACCGGGGAGCTGTTTTTT. The chain recombines TRBV9 with TRBJ2-2, with a weak D call TRBD1 (5 bases). With 3 bases removed from V and 3 bases from J, the gap between germline ends came to 18 bases. Germline assignment: CDR1 SGDLS and CDR2 YYNGEE. This CDR3 has 17 amino acids.

This clonotype was found many times. V usage is TRBV9 and J usage is TRBJ2-1, with a tentative D call TRBD2 (7 bases). The CDR3 has 17 residues. The V gene's germline CDR1 is SGDLS and CDR2 YYNGEE. The ends were cut back, 2 bases at V and 3 bases at J, with 18 bases in the middle. CDR3 bases: TGTGCCAGCAGCGTCTCCCTGCGGGGGCGATTCTACAATGAGCAGTTCTTC. This codes for CASSVSLRGRFYNEQFF.

The table lists this clonotype with many counts. The genes are TRBV2 and TRBJ1-4, with 11 positions matching TRBD1. The V segment lost 3 bases and the J segment 6 bases; nucleotides outside the gene matches: 3. Germline V lookup: CDR1 SNHLY, CDR2 FYNNEI. The CDR3 is made up of 15 amino acids. The CDR3: CASSEGTGGHEKLFF. CDR3 DNA sequence: TGTGCCAGCAGTGAGGGGACAGGGGGACATGAAAAACTGTTTTTT. Using reference TRBV2 and TRBJ1-4 for the parts outside the CDR3, the full variable domain is EPEVTQTPSHQVTQMGQEVILRCVPISNHLYFYWYRQILGQKVEFLVSFYNNEISEKSEIFDDQFSVERPDGSNFTLKIRSTKLEDSAMYFCASSEGTGGHEKLFFGSGTQLSVL.

This clonotype was recorded at least ten times. This chain uses TRBV9 with TRBJ2-7; D is possibly TRBD2 (6 bases). The germline V gene encodes CDR1 SGDLS and CDR2 YYNGEE. V lost 0 bases and J lost 2, with 12 bases in between. The CDR3 totals 15 residues. The CDR3 is CASSVGGTQPYEQYF. CDR3 nucleotide sequence: TGTGCCAGCAGCGTAGGAGGGACTCAGCCCTACGAGCAGTACTTC.

This clonotype was seen many times. This rearrangement joins TRBV9 to TRBJ2-3; D is perhaps TRBD1 or TRBD2 (5 bases each). The V gene's germline CDR1 is SGDLS and CDR2 YYNGEE. The length of the CDR3 is 15 residues. V was trimmed by 0 bases and J by 1 base, leaving 9 bases between them. The CDR3 spells CASSVAEGRTDTQYF. In DNA form, the CDR3 reads TGTGCCAGCAGCGTAGCTGAGGGGCGCACAGATACGCAGTATTTT. The full variable domain, with the rest looked up from reference TRBV9 and TRBJ2-3, is DSGVTQTPKHLITATGQRVTLRCSPRSGDLSVYWYQQSLDQGLQFLIQYYNGEERAKGNILERFSAQQFPDLHSELNLSSLELGDSALYFCASSVAEGRTDTQYFGPGTRLTVL.

Ten or more counts support this clonotype. The chain recombines TRBV9 with TRBJ1-5; the D is unclear. The germline CDR1 and CDR2 sequences are SGDLS and YYNGEE. Trimming cost V 4 bases and J 7 bases, with 18 bases left between them. This CDR3 contains 15 residues. CDR3: CASSPSGTREQPQHF. CDR3 nucleotide sequence: TGTGCCAGCAGCCCCTCGGGTACACGGGAACAGCCCCAGCATTTT.

This clonotype was observed many times. The chain combines TRBV9 with TRBJ2-7; either TRBD1 or TRBD2 may fit D (5 bases each). Germline lookup yields CDR1 SGDLS and CDR2 YYNGEE. This CDR3 has 14 residues. Trimming removed 4 bases from V and 3 bases from J, with 14 bases in between. The CDR3 DNA is TGTGCCAGCAGCCCTGGGGACGGCTACTACGAGCAGTACTTC. It encodes CASSPGDGYYEQYF.

This clonotype occurred many times. This chain uses TRBV9 with TRBJ2-1; 11 bases match TRBD2. The V gene's germline CDR1 is SGDLS and CDR2 YYNGEE. After removal of 1 base from V and 2 bases from J, the junction contained 5 bases not matched to a gene. This CDR3 region has 17 residues. The CDR3 coding sequence is TGTGCCAGCAGCGTAATTAGCGGGGGGGCCGCCTACAATGAGCAGTTCTTC. Its translation: CASSVISGGAAYNEQFF.

This clonotype showed up many times. V is TRBV9 and J is TRBJ1-2, with D possibly TRBD1 on 5 matching bases. The CDR3 extends over 15 amino acids. V shed 0 bases and J shed 3 bases, with 12 bases lying between them. Germline CDR1 is SGDLS and CDR2 is YYNGEE. CDR3 nucleotides: TGTGCCAGCAGCGTAGTACCCGGGGGTGACTATGGCTACACCTTC. Its protein is CASSVVPGGDYGYTF.